The 8 T cell receptor beta chains below all came from one sample that was sequenced in a study of T cells in Graves' hyperthyroidism and ophthalmopathy. RNA transcripts were the template for amplifying TCR beta CDR3 regions. The study used the HTBI primer set for a first-round RT-PCR of the TCR CDR3. TCRdb ran MiXCR on the multiplex PCR reads and lists one entry per CDR3 protein. Of 200,000 or so distinct CDR3 sequences listed, roughly 17% are singletons. Material: blood. The origin of the receptors is a woman aged 50 to 65 with Graves' hyperthyroidism.

The chain couples TRBV3-1 to TRBJ1-3; D is ambiguous. Trimming took 1 base from V and 4 from J, leaving 14 bases between them. In germline, CDR1 is LGHDT, CDR2 YNNKEL (reference sequence). The CDR3 has 16 amino acids. This CDR3 is CASSQVRPGSGNTIYF. In DNA, the CDR3 is TGTGCCAGCAGCCAAGTGAGGCCGGGATCAGGAAACACCATATATTTT.

V gene TRBV19 combines with J gene TRBJ2-3; D is unclear. This CDR3 is 13 amino acids long. Germline V gene sequence: CDR1 LNHDA, CDR2 SQIVND (reference sequence). Trimming cost V 2 bases and J 5 bases, with 8 bases left between them. The CDR3 nucleotides are TGTGCCAGTAGTATATCCACGGGAGATACGCAGTATTTT. This translates into CASSISTGDTQYF.

In this sample, this clonotype turned up many times. The genes are TRBV27 and TRBJ2-7; no clear D gene. Germline V CDR1 and CDR2: MNHEY, SMNVEV (reference sequence). V was trimmed by 7 bases and J by 6 bases, leaving 16 bases between them. CDR3 size: 13 residues. The CDR3 coding sequence is TGTGCCAGCACTCCCCCCCCCCCGAGCGAGCAGTACTTC. Its protein is CASTPPPPSEQYF.

Many counts were recorded for this clonotype. The chain's CDR3 is CASNLQGKYEQYF. The CDR3 DNA follows: TGTGCCAGCAACCTACAGGGAAAGTACGAGCAGTACTTC. The chain couples TRBV2 to TRBJ2-7; possibly TRBD1 for D (6 bases). This CDR3 region has 13 residues. The V and J ends lost 7 bases and 4 bases respectively, with 14 bases between them. Germline V gene data show CDR1 as SNHLY and CDR2 as FYNNEI.

The CDR3 region has the DNA TGTGCCAGCAGCTCTACGGGGGTAGAGACCCAGTACTTC. Translated: CASSSTGVETQYF. This chain connects TRBV5-6 to TRBJ2-5, with a weak D call TRBD2 (6 bases). The CDR3 is made up of 13 amino acids. Germline assignment: CDR1 SGHDT and CDR2 YYEEEE. Trimming removed 3 bases from V and 4 bases from J, with 10 bases in between.

This clonotype was recorded many times. The chain combines TRBV7-8 with TRBJ2-1; 7 bases are shared with TRBD1. The length of the CDR3 is 14 residues. After removal of 5 bases from V and 2 bases from J, the junction contained 3 bases not matched to a gene. Germline loops: CDR1 SGHVS, CDR2 FQNEAQ. CDR3 coding DNA: TGTGCCAGCAGCCCCCAGGGGGCCTACAATGAGCAGTTCTTC. Amino acid sequence: CASSPQGAYNEQFF. Looking up the rest from reference TRBV7-8 and TRBJ2-1 gives the full variable domain: GAGVSQSPRYKVAKRGQDVALRCDPISGHVSLFWYQQALGQGPEFLTYFQNEAQLDKSGLPSDRFFAERPEGSVSTLKIQRTQQEDSAVYLCASSPQGAYNEQFFGPGTRLTVL.

The V gene is TRBV12-3 or TRBV12-4, the J gene TRBJ1-1; 8 bases agree with TRBD1. The V segment lost 2 bases and the J segment 7 bases; nucleotides outside the gene matches: 6. The CDR3 runs 14 residues. CDR3 DNA: TGTGCCAGCAGTTTAACGACAGGGGTCGGTGAAGCTTTCTTT. It encodes CASSLTTGVGEAFF.

This clonotype was counted between two and nine times. The chain is built from TRBV11-2 and TRBJ1-1; the D is unclear. Trimming removed 8 bases from V and 4 bases from J, with 20 bases in between. The CDR3 length is 15 residues. The germline CDR1 and CDR2 sequences are SGHAT and FQNNGV. The CDR3, as DNA: TGTGCCAGCTCCATTAGGGCTGGTAGGGCCACTGAAGCTTTCTTT. This gives the protein CASSIRAGRATEAFF.